The clone carrying this T cell receptor (beta chain) has just a few counts. What it binds is unknown. The sample belongs to a study of OX40 agonist ivuxolimab in advanced cancers. Study in general: Patients received ivuxolimab, an agonistic anti-OX40 (CD134) antibody. At doses from 0.01 to 10 mg/kg, patients were given intravenous ivuxolimab every 2 weeks. Head and neck, renal cell, melanoma or hepatocellular carcinoma were the cancers that dose-escalation patients had. General study findings and limits: Some of the lowest clonal expansion was seen in partial responders at 0.1-3.0 mg/kg.

The CDR3 is made up of 18 amino acids. The J segment lost 2 bases and the V segment lost 1 base, leaving 7 bases of the junction unmatched. In germline, CDR1 is SEHNR, CDR2 FQNEAQ (reference sequence). Using immunoSEQ multiplex PCR, the repertoire was profiled, and TCRdb retains in-frame clones only, with some absent. The data hold about 40,000 clones, with around 90% observed a single time. The sequences come from CD4+ or CD8+ T cells sorted from blood, collected in a trial of the OX40 agonist ivuxolimab. This TCR came from an adult with an advanced solid tumor such as melanoma, head and neck, liver or kidney cancer. The genes are TRBV7-9 and TRBJ2-3; TRBD2 matches 12 bases. CDR3 in amino acids: CASSLGLAGVGVTDTQYF. CDR3 coding DNA: TGTGCCAGCAGCTTAGGACTAGCGGGAGTCGGAGTCACAGATACGCAGTATTTT.